This is a list of T cell receptor beta chains from one sample in a study of cytomegalovirus exposure and HLA in healthy donors. Some clones are missing from TCRdb's copy, which holds only in-frame ones; the method was immunoSEQ multiplex PCR. In the table there are around 180,000 clones, about four fifths of which are singletons. Sequenced input: PBMCs. All receptors come from a man in his late teens or twenties in good health and CMV-seronegative. Both conserved end residues are part of each CDR3. The order of the fields is V gene, D gene, J gene, CDR3 DNA, CDR3 protein. A D gene is named only where the DNA matches it firmly.

V gene: TRBV7-2; D gene: NA; J gene: TRBJ1-1; CDR3 DNA: TGTGCCAGCAGCTTAGCAGGGGCTTGGGGCACTGAAGCTTTCTTT; CDR3 protein: CASSLAGAWGTEAFF
V gene: TRBV2; D gene: NA; J gene: TRBJ2-7; CDR3 DNA: TGTGCCAGCAGTGAGTCGGGGTCCTTTACCTACGAGCAGTACTTC; CDR3 protein: CASSESGSFTYEQYF
V gene: TRBV7-3; D gene: TRBD2; J gene: TRBJ2-1; CDR3 DNA: TGTGCCAGCAGCTTGGGACTAGCGGGAGGCGATGAGCAGTTCTTC; CDR3 protein: CASSLGLAGGDEQFF
V gene: TRBV27; D gene: TRBD2; J gene: TRBJ2-7; CDR3 DNA: TGTGCCAGCAGTTTAATTGGGGGAGGGGAGCTTTCCTACGAGCAGTACTTC; CDR3 protein: CASSLIGGGELSYEQYF
V gene: TRBV9; D gene: NA; J gene: TRBJ2-6; CDR3 DNA: TGTGCCAGCAGCGTAAATGTCAACAGGGACGAGGGGGCCAACGTCCTGACTTTC; CDR3 protein: CASSVNVNRDEGANVLTF
V gene: TRBV5-8; D gene: NA; J gene: TRBJ1-4; CDR3 DNA: TGTGCCAGCAGCTTCTCGGGGGTATCAACTAATGAAAAACTGTTTTTT; CDR3 protein: CASSFSGVSTNEKLFF
V gene: TRBV7-3; D gene: TRBD1; J gene: TRBJ2-2; CDR3 DNA: TGTTCCAGCAGCTTAGGACAGGGGCGCACCGGGGAGCTGTTTTTT; CDR3 protein: CSSSLGQGRTGELFF
V gene: TRBV7-3; D gene: NA; J gene: TRBJ1-1; CDR3 DNA: TGTGCCAGCAGCCTGGACAGAAACACTGAAGCTTTCTTT; CDR3 protein: CASSLDRNTEAFF
V gene: TRBV18; D gene: TRBD2; J gene: TRBJ2-1; CDR3 DNA: TGTGCCAGCTCACCCCCCGCTAGCGGCTCCTACAATGAGCAGTTCTTC; CDR3 protein: CASSPPASGSYNEQFF
V gene: TRBV7-8; D gene: TRBD1; J gene: TRBJ1-1; CDR3 DNA: TGTGCCAGCAGCTCTAAGACAGGGGAAAACACTGAAGCTTTCTTT; CDR3 protein: CASSSKTGENTEAFF